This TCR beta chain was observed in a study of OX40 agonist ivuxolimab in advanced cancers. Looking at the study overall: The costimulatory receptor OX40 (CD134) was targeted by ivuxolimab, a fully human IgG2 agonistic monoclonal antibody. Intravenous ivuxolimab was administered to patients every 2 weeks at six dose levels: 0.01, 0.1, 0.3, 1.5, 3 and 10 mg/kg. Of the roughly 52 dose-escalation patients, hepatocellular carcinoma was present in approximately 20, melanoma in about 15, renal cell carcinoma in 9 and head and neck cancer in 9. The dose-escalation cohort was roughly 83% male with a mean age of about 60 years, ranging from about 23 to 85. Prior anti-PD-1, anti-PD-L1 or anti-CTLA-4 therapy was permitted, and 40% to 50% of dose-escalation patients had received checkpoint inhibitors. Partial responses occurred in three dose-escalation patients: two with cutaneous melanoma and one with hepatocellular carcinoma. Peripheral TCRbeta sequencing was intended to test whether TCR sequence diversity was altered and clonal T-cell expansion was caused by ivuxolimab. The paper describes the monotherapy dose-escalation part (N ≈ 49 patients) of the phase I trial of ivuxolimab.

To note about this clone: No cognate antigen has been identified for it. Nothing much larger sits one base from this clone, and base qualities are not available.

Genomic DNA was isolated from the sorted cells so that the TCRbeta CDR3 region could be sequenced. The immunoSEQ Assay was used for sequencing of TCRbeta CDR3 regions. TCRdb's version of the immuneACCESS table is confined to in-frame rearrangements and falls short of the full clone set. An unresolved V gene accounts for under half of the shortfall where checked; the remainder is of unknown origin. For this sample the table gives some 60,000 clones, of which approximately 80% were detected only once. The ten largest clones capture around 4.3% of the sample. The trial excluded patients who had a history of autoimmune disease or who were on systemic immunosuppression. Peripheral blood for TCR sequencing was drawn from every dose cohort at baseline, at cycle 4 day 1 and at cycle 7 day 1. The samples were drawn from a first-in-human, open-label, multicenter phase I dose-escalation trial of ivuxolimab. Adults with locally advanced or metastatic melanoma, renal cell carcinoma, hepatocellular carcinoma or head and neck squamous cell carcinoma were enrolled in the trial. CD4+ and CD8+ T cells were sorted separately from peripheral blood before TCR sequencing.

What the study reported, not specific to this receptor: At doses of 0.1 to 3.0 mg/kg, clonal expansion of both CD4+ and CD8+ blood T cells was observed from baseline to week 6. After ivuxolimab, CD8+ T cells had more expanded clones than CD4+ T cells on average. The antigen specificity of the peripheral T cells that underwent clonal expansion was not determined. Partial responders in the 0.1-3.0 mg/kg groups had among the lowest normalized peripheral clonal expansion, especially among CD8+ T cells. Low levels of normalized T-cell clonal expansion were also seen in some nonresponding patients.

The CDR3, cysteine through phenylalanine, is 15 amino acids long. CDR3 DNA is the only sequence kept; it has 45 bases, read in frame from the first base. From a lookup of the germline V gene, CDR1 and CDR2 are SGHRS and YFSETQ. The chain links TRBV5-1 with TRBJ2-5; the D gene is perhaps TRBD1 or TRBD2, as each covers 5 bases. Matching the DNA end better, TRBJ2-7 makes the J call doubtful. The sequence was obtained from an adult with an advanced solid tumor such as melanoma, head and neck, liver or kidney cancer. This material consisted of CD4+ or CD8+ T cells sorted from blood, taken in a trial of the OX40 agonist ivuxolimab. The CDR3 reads CASSPLWGSSYEQYF. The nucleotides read TGCGCCAGCAGCCCGCTTTGGGGGAGCTCCTACGAGCAGTACTTC.